This is a list of T cell receptor beta chains from one sample in a study of beta chain features in type 1 diabetes. The repertoire was sequenced with immunoSEQ multiplex PCR; TCRdb's copy has only in-frame clones and lacks some. The sample lists approximately 600,000 clones; about an eighth were seen once. The sample consisted of naive CD4+ T cells from blood. These receptors originate from a man aged 25 to 40 with type 1 diabetes. Both conserved end residues are part of each CDR3. The D gene is left open where the match is weak. Rows give clone size only sometimes, using once, few, many, or a class for an expanded clone.

>NA|few|TRBV7-2|15|TRBJ2-3
CATATGGRSTDTQYF
TGTGCCACCGCGACGGGGGGCCGGAGCACAGATACGCAGTATTTT
>NA|NA|TRBV14|12|TRBJ1-2
CASSPGDYGYTF
TGTGCCAGCAGCCCCGGAGACTATGGCTACACCTTC
>TRBD1|NA|TRBV10-3|17|TRBJ1-2
CAISPGGTGRLDYGYTF
TGTGCCATCAGCCCCGGAGGGACAGGGAGGCTCGACTATGGCTACACCTTC
>TRBD1|NA|TRBV5-6|19|TRBJ2-5
CASSANGNRDRVYQETQYF
TGTGCCAGCAGCGCGAATGGGAATCGGGACAGGGTATACCAAGAGACCCAGTACTTC
>NA|NA|TRBV2|17|TRBJ1-3
CASSEAGAGYSGNTIYF
TGTGCCAGCAGTGAAGCGGGGGCCGGATACTCTGGAAACACCATATATTTT
>TRBD1|few|TRBV29-1|13|TRBJ1-1
CSASGTVNTEAFF
TGCAGCGCTTCCGGGACAGTGAACACTGAAGCTTTCTTT
>NA|NA|TRBV11-2|13|TRBJ1-2
CASSLAEEYGYTF
TGTGCCAGCAGCTTAGCCGAGGAATATGGCTACACCTTC
>NA|few|TRBV6-5|13|TRBJ2-3
CASSEVRTDTQYF
TGTGCCAGCAGTGAAGTTAGGACAGATACGCAGTATTTT
>NA|few|TRBV4-3|13|TRBJ1-5
CASSARGGQPQHF
TGCGCCAGCAGCGCTCGCGGGGGGCAGCCCCAGCATTTT
>NA|NA|TRBV6-5|14|TRBJ1-1
CASSYGGTNTEAFF
TGTGCCAGCAGTTACGGAGGAACTAACACTGAAGCTTTCTTT
>NA|NA|TRBV5-1|11|TRBJ2-5
CASSFSETQYF
TGCGCCAGCAGCTTCAGTGAGACCCAGTACTTC
>NA|few|TRBV2|14|TRBJ2-1
CASTQEGTGNEQFF
TGTGCCAGCACACAGGAAGGGACCGGGAATGAGCAGTTCTTC
>NA|NA|TRBV7-9|14|TRBJ1-4
CASSLRGGNEKLFF
TGTGCCAGCAGCTTAAGAGGGGGTAATGAAAAACTGTTTTTT
>NA|NA|TRBV25-1|16|TRBJ1-3
CASRDRSVLSGNTIYF
TGTGCCAGCAGGGACCGCAGCGTTCTTTCTGGAAACACCATATATTTT
>NA|few|TRBV29-1|14|TRBJ2-5
CSVGGGGDQETQYF
TGCAGCGTTGGAGGCGGCGGGGACCAAGAGACCCAGTACTTC
>TRBD1|NA|TRBV5-4|16|TRBJ2-1
CASSLNFGTGRNEQFF
TGTGCCAGCAGCTTGAACTTCGGGACAGGGAGAAATGAGCAGTTCTTC
>NA|few|TRBV4-3|17|TRBJ2-4
CASSQEGVGGLLNIQYF
TGCGCCAGCAGCCAAGAAGGAGTCGGGGGGCTTCTAAACATTCAGTACTTC
>NA|NA|TRBV7-9|13|TRBJ2-7
CASSFGLRGEQYF
TGTGCCAGCAGCTTTGGGTTGAGAGGCGAGCAGTACTTC
>NA|NA|TRBV29-1|11|TRBJ1-2
CSATDNYGYTF
TGCAGCGCCACAGATAACTATGGCTACACCTTC
>NA|NA|TRBV5-1|15|TRBJ2-7
CASSLEWDGGYEQYF
TGCGCCAGCAGCTTGGAGTGGGACGGCGGCTACGAGCAGTACTTC
>NA|NA|TRBV28|12|TRBJ1-2
CASSLAAYGYTF
TGTGCCAGCAGTTTGGCAGCCTATGGCTACACCTTC
>NA|few|TRBV6-5|15|TRBJ2-7
CASSYIRGVSYEQYF
TGTGCCAGCAGTTACATCCGCGGCGTCTCCTACGAGCAGTACTTC
>NA|NA|TRBV28|16|TRBJ1-2
CASSLNPPDVGYGYTF
TGTGCCAGCAGTTTAAATCCCCCGGATGTGGGGTACGGCTACACCTTC
>TRBD1|few|TRBV30|15|TRBJ1-5
CAWSPPGTGNQPQHF
TGTGCCTGGAGTCCCCCCGGGACAGGGAATCAGCCCCAGCATTTT
>NA|few|TRBV28|16|TRBJ2-3
CASSLRVGGYTDTQYF
TGTGCCAGCAGTTTAAGAGTGGGCGGGTACACAGATACGCAGTATTTT
>NA|few|TRBV7-9|14|TRBJ2-5
CASSLMGNKVEQYF
TGTGCCAGCAGCTTAATGGGCAACAAGGTTGAGCAGTACTTC
>TRBD1|NA|TRBV5-1|16|TRBJ2-1
CASSIRDSPLRNEQFF
TGCGCCAGCAGCATCCGGGACAGCCCCCTGAGAAATGAGCAGTTCTTC
>NA|few|TRBV4-2|19|TRBJ2-3
CASSQARFLRSTSTDTQYF
TGTGCCAGCAGCCAAGCTCGTTTCTTAAGATCTACTAGCACAGATACGCAGTATTTT
>TRBD1|NA|TRBV29-1|12|TRBJ1-2
CSVDRTGDGYTF
TGCAGCGTTGACAGGACAGGGGATGGCTACACCTTC
>NA|few|TRBV4-3|16|TRBJ2-3
CASSLGGAQSTDTQYF
TGCGCCAGCAGCCTTGGGGGGGCCCAAAGCACAGATACGCAGTATTTT
>NA|NA|TRBV10-2|13|TRBJ1-2
CASTSQGRDGYTF
TGCGCCAGCACCTCCCAGGGACGGGACGGCTACACCTTC
>NA|few|TRBV5-6|12|TRBJ1-3
CASRGLGNTIYF
TGTGCCAGCCGGGGGCTCGGAAACACCATATATTTT
>NA|NA|TRBV5-1|15|TRBJ2-2
CASSLKPASTGELFF
TGCGCCAGCAGCTTGAAGCCAGCGAGCACCGGGGAGCTGTTTTTT
>NA|once|TRBV6-5|15|TRBJ2-7
CASSYSRGTTYEQYF
TGTGCCAGCAGTTACTCTCGGGGGACCACCTACGAGCAGTACTTC
>NA|few|TRBV30|11|TRBJ2-7
CAYLRGYEQYF
TGTGCCTACCTCCGCGGCTACGAGCAGTACTTC
>NA|NA|TRBV19|15|TRBJ1-2
CASSIDRRSNYGYTF
TGTGCCAGTAGTATTGACAGGCGCTCTAACTATGGCTACACCTTC
>TRBD1|few|TRBV7-2|15|TRBJ2-3
CASSSRQGASDTQYF
TGTGCCAGCAGCTCTAGACAGGGGGCCTCAGATACGCAGTATTTT
>TRBD1|NA|TRBV28|14|TRBJ1-6
CASSFPGGGSPLHF
TGTGCCAGCAGTTTCCCAGGGGGGGGTTCACCCCTCCACTTT
>NA|NA|TRBV28|13|TRBJ2-7
CVTHGRGGYEQYF
TGTGTCACCCATGGCAGGGGAGGGTACGAGCAGTACTTC
>TRBD1|NA|TRBV6-5|15|TRBJ2-7
CASSYSGTVLYEQYF
TGTGCCAGCAGTTATTCCGGGACAGTTCTCTACGAGCAGTACTTC
>NA|NA|TRBV7-9|14|TRBJ2-5
CASSQLGVLETQYF
TGTGCCAGCAGCCAATTGGGGGTGCTGGAGACCCAGTACTTC
>TRBD1|few|TRBV2|14|TRBJ1-2
CATFADRGPYGYTF
TGTGCCACCTTCGCTGACAGGGGGCCGTATGGCTACACCTTC
>NA|NA|TRBV7-9|13|TRBJ1-4
CASTGPTNEKLFF
TGTGCCAGCACCGGTCCTACTAATGAAAAACTGTTTTTT
>TRBD1|NA|TRBV18|15|TRBJ1-1
CASSPTALTGGLAFF
TGTGCCAGCTCACCCACCGCACTCACAGGGGGGTTAGCTTTCTTT
>NA|few|TRBV4-3|15|TRBJ1-5
CASSQEETEDQPQHF
TGCGCCAGCAGCCAAGAAGAGACAGAGGATCAGCCCCAGCATTTT
>TRBD2|few|TRBV5-1|16|TRBJ2-1
CASSSLLAGPYNEQFF
TGCGCCAGCAGCTCCCTTCTAGCGGGGCCCTACAATGAGCAGTTCTTC
>NA|few|TRBV7-9|12|TRBJ1-2
CASSQLIYGYTF
TGTGCCAGCAGTCAGCTAATCTATGGCTACACCTTC
>NA|NA|TRBV7-2|13|TRBJ2-3
CASSLVDVDTQYF
TGTGCCAGCAGCTTAGTCGATGTAGATACGCAGTATTTT
>NA|few|TRBV28|16|TRBJ1-3
CASSSSGSLSGNTIYF
TGTGCCAGCAGTTCCTCGGGCTCTCTCTCTGGAAACACCATATATTTT
>NA|few|TRBV28|12|TRBJ1-3
CASSDRGNTIYF
TGTGCCAGCTCAGACAGGGGAAACACCATATATTTT
>NA|NA|TRBV19|14|TRBJ2-2
CASRRTENTGELFF
TGTGCCAGTAGACGGACAGAGAACACCGGGGAGCTGTTTTTT
>TRBD1|NA|TRBV5-1|17|TRBJ1-1
CASSLGLQGVGSTEAFF
TGCGCCAGCAGCCTGGGACTCCAGGGGGTAGGTTCAACTGAAGCTTTCTTT
>NA|NA|TRBV6-6|13|TRBJ2-1
CASRKTGGNEQFF
TGTGCCAGCAGAAAGACAGGAGGGAATGAGCAGTTCTTC
>NA|NA|TRBV7-2|15|TRBJ2-7
CASSYVSGYPYEQYF
TGTGCCAGCAGTTACGTTTCGGGGTATCCCTACGAGCAGTACTTC
>NA|few|TRBV4-3|13|TRBJ2-1
CASSQELQGAKFF
TGCGCCAGCAGCCAAGAGTTGCAGGGCGCTAAGTTCTTC